The T cell receptor (beta chain) described here comes from a study of chemoradiotherapy in HPV16-positive cancers. The overall study: Candidate HPV-specific T-cell clones and common TCR motifs came from functional assays in a couple of HPV16-positive patients.

Over chemoradiotherapy, repertoires were sampled more than once. TCRdb keeps only in-frame clones here, not all; method: immunoSEQ multiplex PCR. This table has around 10,000 clones, roughly 78% appearing once. Study-level findings and limits: Functional assays defining HPV-specific T cells used only a couple of HPV16-positive patients. Better recurrence-free survival went with HPV-responsive T-cell expansion in HPV16-positive patients.

V dropped 1 base and J dropped 4 bases, with 4 bases sitting between them. CDR3 length equals 13 residues. Germline-derived CDR1 and CDR2 are SGHVS and FNYEAQ. Comments on this clone: As yet, its antigen is unknown.

Sample collection was performed from a patient who underwent chemoradiotherapy. The genes are TRBV7-6 and TRBJ2-2, with D uncertain. The receptor was derived from a human donor with HPV-associated anogenital cancer. The CDR3 protein is CASSLVSTGELFF. The CDR3 DNA reads TGTGCCAGCAGCTTAGTCAGCACCGGGGAGCTGTTTTTT.